This T cell receptor beta chain came from a study of T cell repertoires in aging, cancer and after chemotherapy. Rearranged V-D-J TRB sequences were amplified with a mixed TRB-A/B primer pool. One entry per CDR3 protein results from TCRdb running MiXCR on the multiplex PCR reads. Counted here are 3,500 to 4,500 distinct CDR3 sequences, 20% to 30% occurring once; the ten biggest clones make up less than 30%. The study's findings and limits: Rebound thymic output was suggested by rising median generation probability during chemotherapy in each cancer cohort.

Germline V gives CDR1 SGHAT, CDR2 FQNNGV. V was pared by 4 bases and J by 5 bases, with 6 bases of the junction left unmatched. The CDR3 is 14 amino acids. To note about this clonotype: Its antigen is unidentified.

The template was genomic DNA from peripheral blood, not RNA. V gene TRBV11-2 combines with J gene TRBJ2-7, with TRBD1 identical over 9 bases. The sequence came from a human donor in good health. The donor label of this sample is uncertain. The source material was blood. CDR3 coding DNA: TGTGCCAGCAGCTACGACAGGGGGTGGAACGAGCAGTACTTC. Encoded protein: CASSYDRGWNEQYF. The full variable domain, its missing parts supplied by reference TRBV11-2 and TRBJ2-7, is EAGVAQSPRYKIIEKRQSVAFWCNPISGHATLYWYQQILGQGPKLLIQFQNNGVVDDSQLPKDRFSAERLKGVDSTLKIQPAKLEDSAVYLCASSYDRGWNEQYFGPGTRLTVT.